What follows are 17 T cell receptor beta chains derived from one specimen sequenced in a study of blood T cell repertoires in COVID-19. This table comes from immunoSEQ multiplex PCR, and its TCRdb copy is limited to in-frame clones, with some not included. The profile shows some 97,000 clones, more than 75% of them singletons. Sequences were obtained from peripheral blood. These receptors came from a young man in a cohort sampled during active COVID-19.

The chain links TRBV6-5 to TRBJ1-2, with TRBD1 matching 9 bases. Losses at the gene ends were 0 bases for V and 7 bases for J; bases not matched to a gene: 9. The germline V gene has CDR1 MNHEY and CDR2 SVGAGI. The CDR3 totals 16 residues. The CDR3 bases are TGTGCCAGCAGTTACTCGTGGACAGGGGCTGTAGGTGGCTACACCTTC. It translates to CASSYSWTGAVGGYTF.

The V call is TRBV6-1, the J call TRBJ1-4, with TRBD1 matching 7 bases. CDR3 length: 17 residues. V shed 0 bases and J 1 base; nucleotides not matched to a gene: 5. CDR1 MNHNS and CDR2 SASEGT come from the germline V gene. Here the CDR3 DNA reads TGTGCCAGCAGTGAAGCTTCTTGGGACAGAACTAATGAAAAACTGTTTTTT. Amino acid sequence: CASSEASWDRTNEKLFF.

V usage is TRBV7-3 and J usage is TRBJ2-3, with 9 positions matching TRBD2. Germline values: CDR1 SGHTA, CDR2 FQGTGA. The length of the CDR3 is 19 residues. Germline trimming cut 0 bases from V and 1 base from J; bases unmatched to any gene: 11. This CDR3 reads CASSLTSPAGGGGTDTQYF. The CDR3, as DNA: TGTGCCAGCAGCTTAACTTCCCCAGCGGGGGGTGGAGGCACAGATACGCAGTATTTT.

This clone was counted only a few times. The genes are TRBV2 and TRBJ1-1; weak D call: TRBD1 (6 bases). V gave up 3 bases and J gave up 1 base, with 9 bases separating them. Germline CDR1 is SNHLY and CDR2 is FYNNEI. The CDR3 spans 14 residues. The DNA for the CDR3 is TGTGCCAGCAGTGACTGGGGGCGGAACACTGAAGCTTTCTTT. Encoded protein: CASSDWGRNTEAFF.

The CDR3 nucleotides read TGTGCCAGCAGCTTCGCGGGGGCAGGGAACACTGAAGCTTTCTTT. Encoded protein: CASSFAGAGNTEAFF. The chain combines TRBV5-5 with TRBJ1-1; TRBD1 might be the D (6 bases). V lost 2 bases and J 1 base, leaving 12 bases between the germline ends. The CDR3 runs 15 residues. In germline, CDR1 is SGHKS, CDR2 YYEKEE (reference sequence). The whole variable domain, filled in from reference TRBV5-5 and TRBJ1-1, reads DAGVTQSPTHLIKTRGQQVTLRCSPISGHKSVSWYQQVLGQGPQFIFQYYEKEERGRGNFPDRFSARQFPNYSSELNVNALLLGDSALYLCASSFAGAGNTEAFFGQGTRLTVV.

The rearrangement links TRBV24-1 to TRBJ2-5, with 16 positions matching TRBD2. The V gene's germline CDR1 is KGHDR and CDR2 SFDVKD. The CDR3 covers 17 residues. V lost 4 bases to trimming and J lost 5 bases; unmatched junction nucleotides: 6. This CDR3 reads CATSDGTSGGAWETQYF. CDR3 DNA: TGTGCCACCAGTGACGGGACTAGCGGGGGGGCGTGGGAGACCCAGTACTTC.

The chain joins TRBV7-6 to TRBJ1-6; 7 positions match TRBD1. Germline values: CDR1 SGHVS, CDR2 FNYEAQ. V was clipped by 5 bases and J by 6 bases; unmatched bases: 7. The CDR3 loop spans 15 amino acids. The CDR3 nucleotides read TGTGCCAGCAGCCCGAGAGGGGGCACTAATTCACCCCTCCACTTT. Its translation: CASSPRGGTNSPLHF.

This chain links TRBV7-2 with TRBJ2-1; 11 bases are a match to TRBD2. Germline V gene lookup returns CDR1 SGHTA and CDR2 FQGNSA. The CDR3 has 15 residues. The ends lost 5 bases at V and 7 bases at J; junction bases unmatched: 7. The CDR3 DNA reads TGTGCCAGCAGCAAACTAGCGGGGGATAGTAATGAGCAGTTCTTC. As protein: CASSKLAGDSNEQFF.

This chain uses TRBV2 with TRBJ2-6; D is perhaps TRBD1 (6 bases). The V gene lost 7 bases and the J gene lost 0 bases, with 16 bases spanning the gap. CDR1 SNHLY and CDR2 FYNNEI come from the germline V gene. The CDR3 spans 17 residues. CDR3 protein: CASTQRGTGSGANVLTF. The CDR3 DNA follows: TGTGCCAGCACCCAGAGGGGGACGGGCTCTGGGGCCAACGTCCTGACTTTC.

J is TRBJ2-2 and V is TRBV5-1, with 10 bases matching TRBD1. The V gene's germline CDR1 is SGHRS and CDR2 YFSETQ. V shed 4 bases, J shed 3 bases, and the junction held 6 bases outside the gene matches. The CDR3 has 16 amino acids. The CDR3 DNA reads TGCGCCAGCAGCCCGGGACAGGGGATTGACACCGGGGAGCTGTTTTTT. As protein: CASSPGQGIDTGELFF.

The rearrangement links TRBV6-5 to TRBJ1-2; D remains ambiguous. V was trimmed by 4 bases and J by 8 bases, leaving 17 bases between them. In germline, CDR1 is MNHEY, CDR2 SVGAGI. The CDR3 is 14 amino acids. In DNA form, the CDR3 reads TGTGCCAGCAGTTCCCTGGCCAACACCCAGGGCTACACCTTC. Residues: CASSSLANTQGYTF.

The chain couples TRBV19 to TRBJ1-2, with 7 bases aligning to TRBD1. The V segment lost 2 bases and the J segment 2 bases; nucleotides outside the gene matches: 5. The CDR3 has 15 residues. The germline gives CDR1 LNHDA, CDR2 SQIVND (reference sequence). The chain's CDR3 is CASSIKLQGNYGYTF. CDR3 DNA sequence: TGTGCCAGTAGTATAAAGTTACAGGGGAACTATGGCTACACCTTC.

This chain connects TRBV18 to TRBJ1-1, with 8 bases matching TRBD1. Germline trimming cut 0 bases from V and 2 bases from J; bases unmatched to any gene: 2. This CDR3 contains 15 residues. Germline V lookup: CDR1 KGHSH, CDR2 LQKENI. The CDR3 protein is CASSPPGQGNTEAFF. DNA for the CDR3: TGTGCCAGCTCACCACCAGGACAGGGAAACACTGAAGCTTTCTTT.

This clone has just one count. CDR3 nucleotides: TGTGCCTGGAGTGTGTCGCTTGGGACAGGGCACCAAGAGACCCAGTACTTC. Translating it yields CAWSVSLGTGHQETQYF. V usage is TRBV30 and J usage is TRBJ2-5; the match to TRBD1 covers 9 bases. V lost 0 bases to trimming and J lost 0 bases; unmatched junction nucleotides: 8. The germline CDR1 and CDR2 sequences are GTSNPN and SVGIG (reference sequence). The CDR3 loop spans 17 amino acids.

The chain combines TRBV9 with TRBJ2-2, with D possibly matching TRBD2 (6 bases). In germline, CDR1 is SGDLS, CDR2 YYNGEE. The CDR3 spans 14 residues. V lost 7 bases to trimming and J lost 3 bases, with 13 bases between them. The DNA of the CDR3 is TGTGCCAGCCGGCGAGGGGAGGACACCGGGGAGCTGTTTTTT. Translated: CASRRGEDTGELFF.

This rearrangement joins TRBV19 to TRBJ2-6; maybe TRBD1 (6 bases). This CDR3 contains 14 residues. V was shortened by 9 bases and J by 1 base, with 10 bases between the two germline ends. Germline assignment: CDR1 LNHDA and CDR2 SQIVND (reference sequence). CDR3 nucleotides: TGTGCCAGCCGCCAGGGGTCTGGGGCCAACGTCCTGACTTTC. It translates to CASRQGSGANVLTF.

The CDR3 protein is CASSPRTGIENNEQFF. DNA of the CDR3: TGTGCCAGCAGCCCGAGGACAGGGATCGAGAACAATGAGCAGTTCTTC. This chain links TRBV7-2 with TRBJ2-1, with 8 bases identical to TRBD1. CDR3 length: 16 amino acids. V lost 5 bases to trimming and J lost 5 bases; unmatched junction nucleotides: 11. Per the germline V gene, CDR1 is SGHTA and CDR2 is FQGNSA.